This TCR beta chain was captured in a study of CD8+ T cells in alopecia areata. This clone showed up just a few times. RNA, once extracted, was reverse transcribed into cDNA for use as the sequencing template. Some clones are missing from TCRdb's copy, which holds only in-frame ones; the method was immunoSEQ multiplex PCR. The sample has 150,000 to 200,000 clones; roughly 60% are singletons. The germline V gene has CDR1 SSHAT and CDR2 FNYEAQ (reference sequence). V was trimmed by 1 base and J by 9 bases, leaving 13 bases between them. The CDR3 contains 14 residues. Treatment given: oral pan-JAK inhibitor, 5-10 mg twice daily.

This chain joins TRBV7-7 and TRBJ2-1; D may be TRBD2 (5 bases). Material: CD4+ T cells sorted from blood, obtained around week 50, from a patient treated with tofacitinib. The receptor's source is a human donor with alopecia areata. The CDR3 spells CASSLDVLAGEQFF. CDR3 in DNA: TGTGCCAGCAGCTTAGATGTCCTAGCCGGTGAGCAGTTCTTC.